This T cell receptor (beta chain) stems from a study of STAT5B mutations in CD4+ large granular lymphocyte leukemia. Study-level results: Less than 30% of private leukemic clonotypes occurred rarely in other patients' non-leukemic repertoires. TRBV06-family usage was enriched in top patient clones (8/27) versus controls (2/35). Patient CD4-sorted repertoires looked more clonal than healthy CD4+ repertoires, even without putative leukemic clones.

Profiling relied on immunoSEQ multiplex PCR, and the TCRdb table lists in-frame clones only, not all of them. This table holds about 31,000 clones, over 65% found once. The CDR3 is 18 amino acids. Deletions cut 1 base from V and 7 bases from J, with 26 bases between. In the case of this clone: Its antigen is still unknown.

Sequencing was done on a sample of CD4+ T cells from blood buffy coats. The rearrangement joins TRBV23-1 to TRBJ2-7, with D perhaps TRBD2 (5 bases). TRBV23-1 is labeled an ORF, and its function is uncertain. The source is a human donor in good health. This CDR3 reads CASSQFMMGARGLLEQYF. Here the CDR3 DNA reads TGCGCCAGCAGTCAATTCATGATGGGAGCAAGAGGGCTACTTGAGCAGTACTTC.